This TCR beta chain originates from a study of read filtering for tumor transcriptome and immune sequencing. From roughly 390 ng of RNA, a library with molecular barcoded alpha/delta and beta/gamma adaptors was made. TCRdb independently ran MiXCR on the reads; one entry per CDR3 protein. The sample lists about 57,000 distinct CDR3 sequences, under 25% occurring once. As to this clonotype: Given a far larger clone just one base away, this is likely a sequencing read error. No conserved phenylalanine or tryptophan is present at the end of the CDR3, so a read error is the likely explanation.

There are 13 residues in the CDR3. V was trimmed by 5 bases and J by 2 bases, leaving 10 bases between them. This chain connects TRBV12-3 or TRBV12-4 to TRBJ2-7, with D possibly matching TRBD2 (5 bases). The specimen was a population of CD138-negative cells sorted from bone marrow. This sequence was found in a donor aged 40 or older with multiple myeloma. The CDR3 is CASSPGVTYEQYL. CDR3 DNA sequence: TGTGCCAGCAGTCCCGGGGTAACCTACGAGCAGTACCTC.